A selection of T cell receptor beta chains follows, all from one sample in a study of cytomegalovirus exposure and HLA in healthy donors. The assay was immunoSEQ multiplex PCR, and TCRdb's table has in-frame clones only and misses some. This table holds about 150,000 clones, 80% found once. The sample comprised PBMCs. The receptors shown here come from a male donor in good health and CMV-seronegative. The conserved cysteine and the conserved F or W are not part of the CDR3 here.

V | CDR3
TRBV6-5 | ASSTTGVLSYEQY
TRBV19 | ATLRGQGAPGNTIY
TRBV11-2 | ASSPRTDYNEQF
TRBV27 | ASSFGGAADGYT
TRBV27 | ASSSNRGSGNTIY
TRBV19 | ASRGTGRNYGYT
TRBV2 | ASSEQGDSTEAF
TRBV6-1 | ASSVPGETEAF
TRBV7-9 | ASSLAGTGSEAF
TRBV2 | ASSVGQWGPDTQY
TRBV25-1 | ASSRGTNYEQY
TRBV6-5 | ASSYSGVLRGTEAF
TRBV5-8 | ASSFTGGGNQPQH
TRBV2 | ASSEPGRYEQY
TRBV5-6 | AGRPSDRGGSYT
TRBV19 | ASRREGGTEAF
TRBV5-1 | ASSVTGGEGYGYT
TRBV18 | ASSPLAGTGSTGELF
TRBV30 | AWSAGRVRGYT
TRBV7-8 | ASSLIGGVGYGYT
TRBV5-1 | ASEGRQGADVGETQY
TRBV5-4 | ASSPDRSYEQY
TRBV30 | AWSTLRETQY
TRBV11-3 | ASCSAQGLMISGNTIY
TRBV5-4 | ASSSMGRDEKLF
TRBV15 | ATSRSGANEKLF
TRBV2 | ASSESGTGGFYGYT
TRBV5-1 | ASSLGRNQPQH
TRBV14 | ASSHLGLGVEANYGYT
TRBV5-1 | ASSFLWTAGNEQF
TRBV27 | ASSLYADRESTDTQY
TRBV6-1 | ASSGGQGKRQPQH
TRBV5-1 | ASSIGREDTQY
TRBV21-1 | ASRGLAGGCTDTQY
TRBV7-9 | SSSHDPGQYNEQF
TRBV10-3 | AISEPSGQDVGGYT
TRBV6-5 | ASSYSRTGGGYGYT
TRBV5-5 | ASSDRTGVVYGYT
TRBV9 | ASSAGDRGYGYT
TRBV27 | AVSLGGGSPGELF
TRBV7-6 | ASSLAVAGGRIGELF
TRBV5-4 | ASSRGDTNTEAF
TRBV6-1 | ASSELWGLNTGELF
TRBV29-1 | SVTGTPNTEAF
TRBV13 | ASSLARGGSTDTQY
TRBV5-4 | ASSFFRFPYGYT